The 29 T cell receptor beta chains below all came from one sample that was sequenced in a study of blood T cell repertoires in COVID-19. The protocol was immunoSEQ multiplex PCR, while the TCRdb copy is restricted to in-frame clones and leaves out a portion. There are almost 350,000 clones in the sample; approximately 90% occur only once, and 3.9% lies in the top ten. What was sequenced was peripheral blood. All receptors come from a woman in her sixties or seventies with COVID-19, enrolled during active disease.

The genes are TRBV6-5 and TRBJ1-2; possibly TRBD1 for D (6 bases). The V and J ends lost 5 bases and 2 bases respectively, with 6 bases between them. This CDR3 comprises 12 residues. Germline assignment: CDR1 MNHEY and CDR2 SVGAGI. The CDR3 loop is CASSTGNYGYTF. The CDR3 region has the DNA TGTGCCAGCAGTACAGGGAACTATGGCTACACCTTC.

Concerning this clone: Other DNA sequences from this sample encode an identical CDR3 as well. The chain joins TRBV11-3 to TRBJ1-1, with D uncertain. CDR1 is SGHNT and CDR2 is YENEEA in the germline V gene. V was cut by 5 bases and J by 1 base, with 8 bases left in between. The CDR3 has 13 amino acids. CDR3 sequence: CASSPSGNTEAFF. The CDR3 coding sequence is TGTGCCAGCAGCCCCTCGGGGAACACTGAAGCTTTCTTT.

This sequence joins TRBV7-8 and TRBJ2-3; 9 bases agree with TRBD1. CDR1 and CDR2 from the germline V gene are SGHVS and FQNEAQ. The CDR3 consists of 16 residues. With V trimmed by 6 bases and J by 4 bases, 11 bases remained unmatched. This CDR3 is CASRVTGQGFADTQYF. CDR3 sequence (DNA): TGTGCCAGCAGGGTCACGGGACAGGGTTTTGCAGATACGCAGTATTTT.

Notes on this clone: Other DNA sequences in the sample encode the same CDR3. V is TRBV2 and J is TRBJ1-5; 9 bases align to TRBD1. The CDR3 covers 15 residues. CDR1 and CDR2 from the germline V gene are SNHLY and FYNNEI. V lost 4 bases and J lost 4; bases outside the gene matches: 5. The CDR3 DNA reads TGTGCCAGCAGTGTATCGGGACAGGGTAATCAGCCCCAGCATTTT. As protein: CASSVSGQGNQPQHF.

The CDR3 DNA sequence: TGTGCCTGGAGGGAAAGTGGTGCAGGGCTTAACTATGGCTACACCTTC. Residues: CAWRESGAGLNYGYTF. The chain joins TRBV30 to TRBJ1-2; possibly TRBD1 for D (5 bases). Germline V gene sequence: CDR1 GTSNPN, CDR2 SVGIG (reference sequence). The V end was cut by 3 bases, the J end by 1 base, with 18 bases between. The CDR3 covers 16 residues.

The DNA of the CDR3 is TGTGCCAGCAGCTTAGAAGCGGACTGGAAAGAGACCCAGTACTTC. This gives the protein CASSLEADWKETQYF. The rearrangement joins TRBV7-6 to TRBJ2-5, with TRBD2 as a possible D gene (5 bases). CDR3 size: 15 residues. Germline CDR1 SGHVS, CDR2 FNYEAQ. Trimming pared 1 base from V and 3 bases from J, leaving 12 bases between.

The V and J genes are TRBV28 and TRBJ1-2, with D possibly being TRBD1 (5 bases). The CDR3 totals 13 residues. The germline V gene encodes CDR1 MDHEN and CDR2 SYDVKM. V was shortened by 6 bases and J by 5 bases, with 13 bases between the two germline ends. CDR3 coding DNA: TGTGCCAGCAGCTTAACAGGCGGATATGGCTACACCTTC. Protein: CASSLTGGYGYTF.

This clone is a singleton in its sample. This chain joins TRBV28 and TRBJ1-3; 11 bases are shared with TRBD1. The CDR3 loop spans 17 amino acids. CDR1 and CDR2 from the germline V gene are MDHEN and SYDVKM. J gave up 0 bases and V 8 bases, and 9 bases lay outside the gene matches. Here the CDR3 DNA reads TGTGCCAGCTGGGACAGGGGGGTACCTAGCTCTGGAAACACCATATATTTT. Protein product: CASWDRGVPSSGNTIYF.

CDR3 nucleotide sequence: TGTGCCAGCAGTCCCGACAGGGGGATTACCGGGGAGCTGTTTTTT. Protein: CASSPDRGITGELFF. This chain uses TRBV2 with TRBJ2-2; TRBD1 aligns across 9 bases. Germline V lookup: CDR1 SNHLY, CDR2 FYNNEI. The CDR3 has 15 residues. The V segment lost 5 bases and the J segment 5 bases; nucleotides outside the gene matches: 6.

The chain uses TRBV7-3 and TRBJ1-5, with 10 bases that match TRBD1. J lost 6 bases, V lost 3 bases, and 5 bases had no gene match. This CDR3 is 15 amino acids long. The germline CDR1 and CDR2 sequences are SGHTA and FQGTGA. This CDR3 reads CASSLTGGGSQPQHF. Written as DNA, the CDR3 is TGTGCCAGCAGCTTGACAGGGGGCGGGAGTCAGCCCCAGCATTTT.

As DNA, the CDR3 is TGTGCCACCAGCAGACGTACTAGCGTGTCCTGGGACCAGTACTTC. Translation gives CATSRRTSVSWDQYF. The J gene is TRBJ2-5, the V gene TRBV15, with 7 bases that match TRBD2. V lost 2 bases, J lost 10 bases, and 13 bases stayed unmatched. Germline CDR1 is LNHNV and CDR2 is YYDKDF (reference sequence). This CDR3 has 15 residues. The full variable domain, rest sourced from reference TRBV15 and TRBJ2-5, is DAMVIQNPRYQVTQFGKPVTLSCSQTLNHNVMYWYQQKSSQAPKLLFHYYDKDFNNEADTPDNFQSRRPNTSFCFLDIRSPGLGDTAMYLCATSRRTSVSWDQYFGPGTRLLVL.

The chain carries TRBV21-1 and TRBJ2-7; the DNA was not used to check the table's D call, TRBD1. TRBV21-1 has pseudogene status. The length of the CDR3 is 16 residues. CDR3 residues: CASSKAVGDRADEQYF. For the CDR3, the DNA is TGTGCCAGCAGCAAAGCGGTGGGGGACAGGGCTGACGAGCAGTACTTC.

This clone occurred a few times. J is TRBJ2-3 and V is TRBV7-3; perhaps TRBD1 as D (5 bases). Per the germline V gene, CDR1 is SGHTA and CDR2 is FQGTGA. The CDR3 contains 14 residues. Trimming removed 6 bases at V and 4 bases at J, with 14 bases between. CDR3 DNA: TGTGCCAGCAGTTCCGGACACCGGGCAGATACGCAGTATTTT. This translates into CASSSGHRADTQYF.

The chain couples TRBV9 to TRBJ2-2; D remains unclear. CDR1 and CDR2 (germline): SGDLS, YYNGEE. Trimming removed 1 base at V and 3 bases at J, with 19 bases between. The CDR3 has 18 residues. CDR3 protein: CASSVTPRAPRDTGELFF. The CDR3 DNA sequence: TGTGCCAGCAGCGTAACCCCCCGCGCCCCTCGGGACACCGGGGAGCTGTTTTTT.

The CDR3: CASSSRQNTEAFF. The CDR3 DNA is TGTGCCAGCAGCTCCAGACAGAACACTGAAGCTTTCTTT. The V and J genes are TRBV7-2 and TRBJ1-1; the D is unclear. Trimming shortened V by 4 bases and J by 1 base, and 7 bases separated the two germline ends. CDR1 and CDR2 (germline): SGHTA, FQGNSA. The CDR3 loop spans 13 amino acids.

This chain joins TRBV3-1 (or the pseudogene TRBV3-2) and TRBJ2-7; TRBD1 aligns across 9 bases. The CDR3 consists of 17 residues. Germline CDR1 LGHDT, CDR2 YNNKEL (reference sequence). Unmatched junction bases numbered 14, after V lost 4 bases and J lost 4 bases. CDR3 coding DNA: TGTGCCAGCAGCCGAACCGGGACAGGGTTTTCAGGGTACGAGCAGTACTTC. The encoded protein is CASSRTGTGFSGYEQYF.

This clone has a single count. The J gene is TRBJ1-5, the V gene TRBV15; D call uncertain. The germline gives CDR1 LNHNV, CDR2 YYDKDF (reference sequence). CDR3 length: 12 residues. Trimming took 6 bases from V and 7 from J, leaving 10 bases between them. The CDR3: CATSTRGQPQHF. The CDR3 nucleotides read TGTGCCACCAGTACGCGCGGCCAGCCCCAGCATTTT.

The gene calls are TRBV5-1 and TRBJ1-4, with D maybe TRBD1 (5 bases). Germline CDR1 reads SGHRS; CDR2 reads YFSETQ. The length of the CDR3 is 15 residues. The germline V and J ends were trimmed by 1 base and 4 bases, with 11 bases remaining between them. The chain's CDR3 is CASSLQGAYNEKLFF. The CDR3 region has the DNA TGCGCCAGCAGCTTGCAAGGGGCCTATAATGAAAAACTGTTTTTT. The whole variable domain, remainder taken from reference TRBV5-1 and TRBJ1-4, is KAGVTQTPRYLIKTRGQQVTLSCSPISGHRSVSWYQQTPGQGLQFLFEYFSETQRNKGNFPGRFSGRQFSNSRSEMNVSTLELGDSALYLCASSLQGAYNEKLFFGSGTQLSVL.

V is TRBV18 and J is TRBJ1-2, with no clear D. Germline loops: CDR1 KGHSH, CDR2 LQKENI. This CDR3 contains 15 residues. Trimming left V 6 bases short and J 0 bases short, with 14 bases between. The CDR3 DNA follows: TGTGCCAGCTCTGAACAGCAAGGTTCTAACTATGGCTACACCTTC. This translates into CASSEQQGSNYGYTF.

J is TRBJ1-2 and V is TRBV10-1; 7 nucleotides match TRBD1. The CDR3 consists of 16 residues. V shed 3 bases, J shed 0 bases, and the junction held 7 bases outside the gene matches. The germline V gene has CDR1 WNHNN and CDR2 SYGVQD (reference sequence). CDR3 loop: CASSEETTGANYGYTF. CDR3 DNA sequence: TGCGCCAGCAGTGAAGAGACTACAGGGGCTAACTATGGCTACACCTTC.

This chain connects TRBV19 to TRBJ2-3; 14 bases line up with TRBD2. CDR1 and CDR2 from the germline V gene are LNHDA and SQIVND (reference sequence). The CDR3 covers 18 residues. The trim removed 3 bases at V and 4 bases at J, leaving 9 bases unmatched. The DNA for the CDR3 is TGTGCCAGTAGTATTGCCCGGACTAGCGGGGGGATGGCAGATACGCAGTATTTT. Protein product: CASSIARTSGGMADTQYF.

The DNA of the CDR3 is TGTGCCAGCAGTTTTCAACAGGGGGCGAGTACTGAAGCTTTCTTT. Its translation: CASSFQQGASTEAFF. The chain combines TRBV6-5 with TRBJ1-1, with 9 nucleotides matching TRBD1. Germline CDR1 reads MNHEY; CDR2 reads SVGAGI. V lost 4 bases, J lost 5 bases, and 8 bases stayed unmatched. CDR3 length: 15 amino acids.

The DNA for the CDR3 is TGCAGCGTTGGGCAATTTTCCTACGAGCAGTACTTC. Its protein is CSVGQFSYEQYF. This sequence joins TRBV29-1 and TRBJ2-7; D gene ambiguous. V was shortened by 4 bases and J by 1 base, with 8 bases between the two germline ends. The CDR3 runs 12 residues. Germline V CDR1 and CDR2: SQVTM, ANQGSEA.

V gene TRBV3-1 (or the pseudogene TRBV3-2) combines with J gene TRBJ2-5; 8 bases are shared with TRBD1. The germline CDR1 and CDR2 sequences are LGHDT and YNNKEL (reference sequence). This CDR3 contains 13 residues. Trimming took 4 bases from V and 2 from J; bases not matched to a gene: 0. CDR3 amino acids: CASSRDRQETQYF. The CDR3, as DNA: TGTGCCAGCAGCCGGGACAGGCAAGAGACCCAGTACTTC.

This chain joins TRBV12-3 or TRBV12-4 and TRBJ1-5; D call uncertain. The length of the CDR3 is 12 residues. Trimming stripped 3 bases from V and 4 bases from J, with 4 bases between. CDR3 sequence reads: CASSFQNQPQHF. DNA of the CDR3: TGTGCCAGCAGTTTTCAGAATCAGCCCCAGCATTTT.

On this clone itself: Germline is not matched at one junction end, which may reflect a read error. Other DNA sequences within the sample encode an identical CDR3. The genes are TRBV23-1 and TRBJ1-1, with no clear D. TRBV23-1 counts as an open reading frame of uncertain function. CDR3 length: 11 residues. CDR3 sequence: CASLPWQTAFF. Written as DNA, the CDR3 is TGTGCCAGCCTTCCATGGCAAACAGCTTTCTTT.

CDR3 coding DNA: TGTGCCATCAGTAGGGACAGAAACTATGGCTACACCTTC. Amino acid sequence: CAISRDRNYGYTF. The rearrangement joins TRBV10-3 to TRBJ1-2; 7 bases line up with TRBD1. The CDR3 spans 13 residues. V lost 5 bases, J lost 2 bases, and 2 bases stayed unmatched. In germline, CDR1 is ENHRY, CDR2 SYGVKD.

The J gene is TRBJ2-7, the V gene TRBV4-1; D is ambiguous. CDR3 length: 14 residues. The V gene's germline CDR1 is MGHRA and CDR2 YSYEKL. Trimming left V 1 base short and J 3 bases short, with 10 bases between. As DNA, the CDR3 is TGCGCCAGCAGCCAAGTACCCCAACTCTACGAGCAGTACTTC. Protein sequence: CASSQVPQLYEQYF.

This clone appeared a single time. V usage is TRBV7-9 and J usage is TRBJ2-5; D gene ambiguous. The CDR3 length is 11 residues. The V and J ends lost 4 bases and 5 bases respectively, with 5 bases between them. Looked up from germline, CDR1 is SEHNR and CDR2 is FQNEAQ (reference sequence). The CDR3 nucleotides are TGTGCCAGCAGCTCCTCGGAGACCCAGTACTTC. Translating it yields CASSSSETQYF.